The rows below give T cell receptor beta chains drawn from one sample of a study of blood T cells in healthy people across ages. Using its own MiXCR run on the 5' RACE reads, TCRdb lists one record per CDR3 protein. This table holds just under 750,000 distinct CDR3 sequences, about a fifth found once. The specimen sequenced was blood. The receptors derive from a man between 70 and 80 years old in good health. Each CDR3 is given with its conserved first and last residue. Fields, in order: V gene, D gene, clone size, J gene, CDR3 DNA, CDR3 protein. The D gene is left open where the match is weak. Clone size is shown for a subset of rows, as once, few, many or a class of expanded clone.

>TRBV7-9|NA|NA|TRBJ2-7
TGTGCCAGCAGCTTTAGTGGGGGGCGTTCAAACGAGCAGTACTTC
CASSFSGGRSNEQYF
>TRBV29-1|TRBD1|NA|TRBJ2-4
TGCAGCGTTGGACAGACAGGGGTTAAAAACATTCAGTACTTC
CSVGQTGVKNIQYF
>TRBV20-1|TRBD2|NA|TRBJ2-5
TGCAGTGCTAGAGAAGGTAGCGGGAGGGTGGAGACCCAGTACTTC
CSAREGSGRVETQYF
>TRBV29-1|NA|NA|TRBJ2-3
TGCAGCGTACACGAAACCGGGGATACGCAGTATTTT
CSVHETGDTQYF
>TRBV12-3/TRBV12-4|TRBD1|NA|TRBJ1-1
TGTGCCAGCAGTTTCCCGACAGGGATGGGGACTGAAGCTTTCTTT
CASSFPTGMGTEAFF
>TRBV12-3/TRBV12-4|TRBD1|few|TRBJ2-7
TGTGCCAGCAGTTTAGGGAACAGGGGTAACGAGCAGTACTTC
CASSLGNRGNEQYF
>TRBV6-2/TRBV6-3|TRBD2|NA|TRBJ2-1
TGTGCCAGCACCAATCCAGGACTAGCGATAAATGAGCAGTTCTTC
CASTNPGLAINEQFF
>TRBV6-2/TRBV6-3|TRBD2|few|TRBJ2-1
TGTGCCAGCAGCCGGGGACTAGCAACCTACAATGAGCAGTTCTTC
CASSRGLATYNEQFF
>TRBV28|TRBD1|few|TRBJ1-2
TGTGCCAGCATCACAGGGGGCGACTATGGCTACACCTTC
CASITGGDYGYTF
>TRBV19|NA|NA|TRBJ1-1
TGTGCCAGTAGTTGGCAGGGCGAAGCTTTCTTT
CASSWQGEAFF
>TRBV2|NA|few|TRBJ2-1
TGTGCCAGCAGTGAGATTAGCTCCTACAATGAGCAGTTCTTC
CASSEISSYNEQFF
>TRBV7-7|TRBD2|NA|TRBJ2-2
TGTGCCAGCAGCTCGGGACTAGCGGGATACACCGGGGAGCTGTTTTTT
CASSSGLAGYTGELFF
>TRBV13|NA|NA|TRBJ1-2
TGTGCCAGCAGCCGGGGAGGGGTTGATGGCTACACCTTC
CASSRGGVDGYTF
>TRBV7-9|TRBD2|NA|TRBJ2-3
TGTGCCAGCAGCTCCGGACTAGCGGGGGGGTATAGCACAGATACGCAGTATTTT
CASSSGLAGGYSTDTQYF
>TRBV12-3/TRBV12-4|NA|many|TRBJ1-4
TGTGCCAGCAGTTTTCAGGGGGAAAAACTGTTTTTT
CASSFQGEKLFF
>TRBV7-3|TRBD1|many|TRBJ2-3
TGTGCCAGCAGCTTTGACGGACAGGGCGCAGATACGCAGTATTTT
CASSFDGQGADTQYF
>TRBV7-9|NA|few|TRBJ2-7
TGTGCCAGCAGCTTAGCGGTGTCCGCCCACGAGCAGTACTTC
CASSLAVSAHEQYF
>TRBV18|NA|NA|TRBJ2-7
TGTGCCAGCTCACCCCAGGACGGGGTCGAGCAGTACTTC
CASSPQDGVEQYF
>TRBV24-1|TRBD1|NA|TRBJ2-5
TGTGCCACCAGTGAATCGGGACAGGGGGAGGAGACCCAGTACTTC
CATSESGQGEETQYF
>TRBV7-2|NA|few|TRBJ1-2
TGTGCCAGCAGCTCGGGACCCCAGGGCTACTATGGCTACACCTTC
CASSSGPQGYYGYTF
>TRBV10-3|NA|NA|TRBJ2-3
TGTGCCATCAGTGAGGGGGGGATTGGCACAGATACGCAGTATTTT
CAISEGGIGTDTQYF
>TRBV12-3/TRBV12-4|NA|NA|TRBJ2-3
TGTGCCAGCAGCTCCTACATGAGCACAGATACGCAGTATTTT
CASSSYMSTDTQYF
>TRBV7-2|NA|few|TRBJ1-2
TGTGCCAGCAGCCCCGAGGTGGGAAGGGGCTACACCTTC
CASSPEVGRGYTF
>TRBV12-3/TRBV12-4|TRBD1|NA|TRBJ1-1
TGTGCCAGCAGTTGGGGGACAGCTGAAGCTTTCTTT
CASSWGTAEAFF
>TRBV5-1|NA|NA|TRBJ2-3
TGCGCCAGCAGCTCAGGACAGCCCACAGATACGCAGTATTTT
CASSSGQPTDTQYF
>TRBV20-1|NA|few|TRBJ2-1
TGCAGTGCTAGCCGGACTGGTGTGGGTGAGCAGTTCTTC
CSASRTGVGEQFF
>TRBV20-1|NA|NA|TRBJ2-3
TGCAGTGCTAGACCTAATCAAACTCCGGGGTATACGCAGTATTTT
CSARPNQTPGYTQYF